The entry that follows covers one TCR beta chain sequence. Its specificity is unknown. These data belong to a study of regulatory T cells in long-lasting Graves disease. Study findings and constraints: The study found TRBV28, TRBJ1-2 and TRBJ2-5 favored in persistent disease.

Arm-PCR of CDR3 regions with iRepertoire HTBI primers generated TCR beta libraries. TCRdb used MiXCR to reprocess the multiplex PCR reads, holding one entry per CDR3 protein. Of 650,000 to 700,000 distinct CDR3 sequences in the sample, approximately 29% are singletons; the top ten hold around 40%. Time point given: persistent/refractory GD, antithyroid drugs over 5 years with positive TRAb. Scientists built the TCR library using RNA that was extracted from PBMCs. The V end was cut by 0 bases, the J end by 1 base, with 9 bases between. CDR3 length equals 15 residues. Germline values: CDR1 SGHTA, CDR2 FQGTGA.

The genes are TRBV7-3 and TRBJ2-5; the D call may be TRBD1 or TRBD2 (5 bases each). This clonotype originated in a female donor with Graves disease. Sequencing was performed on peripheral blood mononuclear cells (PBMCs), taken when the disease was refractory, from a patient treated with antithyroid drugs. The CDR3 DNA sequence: TGTGCCAGCAGCTTAACTGCGAGGGGCCAAGAGACCCAGTACTTC. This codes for CASSLTARGQETQYF.